Listed below are T cell receptor beta chains from one sample, sequenced in a study of neurological immune-mediated disorders. TCRdb re-called the 5' RACE reads with MiXCR, one entry per CDR3 protein. This sample yields more than 45,000 distinct CDR3 sequences, of which around 3.5% are seen a single time; under 4% belongs to the top ten. The sequenced sample consisted of PBMCs. These receptors all stem from a woman aged 30 to 39 with multiple sclerosis. Both conserved end residues are part of each CDR3. D genes are given only for firm matches. Clone size is stated in some rows and not others, as once, few, many or a class when expanded.

clone_size | j_call | d_call | v_call | cdr3_aa | cdr3_nt
many | TRBJ1-5 | TRBD1 | TRBV7-9 | CASSTETGQGQPQHF | TGTGCCAGCAGCACGGAGACAGGGCAGGGTCAGCCCCAGCATTTT
many | TRBJ2-5 | . | TRBV28 | CASSFTRHVETQYF | TGTGCCAGCAGTTTTACCAGGCACGTCGAGACCCAGTACTTC
. | TRBJ1-5 | . | TRBV20-1 | CSAPGDVGNQPQNF | TGCAGTGCTCCAGGGGACGTTGGCAATCAGCCCCAGAATTTT
. | TRBJ1-1 | . | TRBV6-6 | CASSYSQWGEAFF | TGTGCCAGCAGTTACTCCCAGTGGGGTGAAGCTTTCTTT
many | TRBJ2-1 | . | TRBV12-3/TRBV12-4 | CASSRGIGSNNEQFF | TGTGCCAGCAGCCGTGGGATAGGGAGTAACAATGAGCAGTTCTTC
many | TRBJ2-1 | TRBD2 | TRBV20-1 | CSALDRSSGRANEQFF | TGCAGTGCGCTAGACCGTTCTAGCGGGAGGGCCAATGAGCAGTTCTTC
many | TRBJ1-2 | . | TRBV5-1 | CASSLGQSPNGYTF | TGCGCCAGCAGCTTGGGACAGTCTCCTAACGGCTACACCTTC
many | TRBJ2-7 | TRBD2 | TRBV12-3/TRBV12-4 | CASSYTSGNLGEQYF | TGTGCCAGCAGTTATACTAGCGGGAACTTAGGGGAGCAGTACTTC
. | TRBJ2-2 | . | TRBV5-1 | CASSLTPGSNTGELFF | TGCGCCAGCAGCCTTACCCCGGGCTCGAACACCGGGGAGCTGTTTTTT
many | TRBJ2-1 | TRBD2 | TRBV19 | CASSVLAGGGVEQFF | TGTGCCAGTAGTGTCCTAGCGGGGGGGGGAGTTGAGCAGTTCTTC
many | TRBJ2-3 | TRBD2 | TRBV20-1 | CSARGPGAGVPTQYF | TGCAGTGCTAGAGGCCCGGGAGCGGGAGTTCCCACGCAGTATTTT
. | TRBJ1-5 | . | TRBV6-2/TRBV6-3 | CASRIDNSNQPQNF | TGTGCCAGCAGGATCGACAATAGCAATCAGCCCCAGAATTTT
many | TRBJ2-1 | . | TRBV30 | CAWSVNEQFF | TGTGCCTGGAGTGTAAATGAGCAGTTCTTC
many | TRBJ2-5 | . | TRBV28 | CASREPQETQYF | TGTGCCAGCAGGGAACCTCAAGAGACCCAGTACTTC
many | TRBJ2-1 | TRBD1 | TRBV5-1 | CASIADRGRYNEQFF | TGCGCCAGCATCGCGGACAGGGGACGTTACAATGAGCAGTTCTTC
many | TRBJ1-2 | TRBD1 | TRBV12-3/TRBV12-4 | CASSPGQVNYGYTF | TGTGCCAGCAGCCCGGGACAGGTGAACTATGGCTACACCTTC
many | TRBJ1-1 | . | TRBV5-1 | CASSSTANTEAFF | TGCGCCAGCAGCTCTACAGCGAACACTGAAGCTTTCTTT
many | TRBJ2-1 | . | TRBV10-3 | CAISSQSKNGNEQFF | TGTGCCATTTCCTCGCAATCCAAAAACGGCAATGAGCAGTTCTTC
. | TRBJ1-4 | . | TRBV16 | CASSQRGEKLFF | TGTGCCAGCAGCCAAAGGGGTGAAAAACTGTTTTTT
many | TRBJ2-5 | . | TRBV20-1 | CSAGQGPTQYF | TGCAGTGCTGGGCAGGGCCCAACCCAGTACTTC
many | TRBJ1-3 | . | TRBV29-1 | CSVVAPGSRRLDTIYF | TGCAGCGTTGTCGCACCAGGGTCCCGTCGGTTGGACACCATATATTTT
few | TRBJ1-1 | . | TRBV5-1 | CASNQEENTEAFF | TGCGCCAGCAACCAGGAGGAAAACACTGAAGCTTTCTTT
many | TRBJ2-3 | . | TRBV5-1 | CASSQSGTDTQYF | TGCGCCAGCAGCCAATCGGGCACAGATACGCAGTATTTT
few | TRBJ1-1 | . | TRBV20-1 | CSARPIKGTEAFF | TGCAGTGCTAGACCGATCAAAGGCACTGAAGCTTTCTTT
many | TRBJ2-7 | . | TRBV5-6 | CASSDQGDEQYF | TGTGCCAGCAGCGATCAGGGCGACGAGCAGTACTTC
many | TRBJ2-3 | . | TRBV12-3/TRBV12-4 | CASSLATPLGTDTQYF | TGTGCCAGCAGTTTAGCGACCCCCCTGGGAACAGATACGCAGTATTTT
many | TRBJ2-1 | TRBD1 | TRBV29-1 | CTRGGQGFDEQFF | TGCACCAGGGGGGGACAGGGTTTCGATGAGCAGTTCTTC
many | TRBJ2-2 | TRBD2 | TRBV11-2 | CASSLDERGYTGELFF | TGTGCCAGCAGCTTAGATGAGCGGGGGTACACCGGGGAGCTGTTTTTT